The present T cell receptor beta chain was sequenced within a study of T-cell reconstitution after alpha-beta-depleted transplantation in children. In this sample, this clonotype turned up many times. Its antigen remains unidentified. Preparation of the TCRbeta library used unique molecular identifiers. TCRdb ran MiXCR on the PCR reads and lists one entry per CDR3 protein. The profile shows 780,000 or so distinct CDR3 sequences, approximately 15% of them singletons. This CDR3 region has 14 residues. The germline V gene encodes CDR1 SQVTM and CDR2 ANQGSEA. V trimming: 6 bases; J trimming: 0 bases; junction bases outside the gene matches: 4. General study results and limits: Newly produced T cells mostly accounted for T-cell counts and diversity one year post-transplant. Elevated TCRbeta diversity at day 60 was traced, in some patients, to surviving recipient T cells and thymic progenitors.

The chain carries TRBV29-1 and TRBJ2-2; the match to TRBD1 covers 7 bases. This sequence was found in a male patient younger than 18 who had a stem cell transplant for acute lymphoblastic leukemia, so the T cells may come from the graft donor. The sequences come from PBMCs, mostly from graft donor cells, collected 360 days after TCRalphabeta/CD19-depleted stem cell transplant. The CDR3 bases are TGCAGCGTCCGGACAGGAGCGAACACCGGGGAGCTGTTTTTT. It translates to CSVRTGANTGELFF.